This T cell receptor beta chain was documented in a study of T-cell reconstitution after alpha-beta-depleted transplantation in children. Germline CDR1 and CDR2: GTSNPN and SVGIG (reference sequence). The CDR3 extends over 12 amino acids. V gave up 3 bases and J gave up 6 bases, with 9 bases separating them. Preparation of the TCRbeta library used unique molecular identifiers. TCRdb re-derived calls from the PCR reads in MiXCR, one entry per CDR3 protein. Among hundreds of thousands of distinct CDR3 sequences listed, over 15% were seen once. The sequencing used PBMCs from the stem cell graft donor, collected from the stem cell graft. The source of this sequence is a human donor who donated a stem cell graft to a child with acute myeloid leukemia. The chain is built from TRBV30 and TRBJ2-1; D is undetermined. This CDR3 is CAWRPNSNEQFF. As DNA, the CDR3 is TGTGCCTGGAGGCCAAACAGCAATGAGCAGTTCTTC.